This T cell receptor (beta chain) comes out of a study of identical twins. Study-wide findings and caveats: Cord blood beta clonotypes present at high abundance carried fewer insertions; no such pattern appeared in memory repertoires. Out-of-frame beta sequences exhibited a weaker degree of excess twin sharing.

A universal primer site was incorporated via template switching, and the cDNA contained unique molecular identifiers. A single record per CDR3 protein comes from TCRdb applying MiXCR to the 5' RACE reads. The profile shows under 1 million distinct CDR3 sequences, 9% to 15% of them singletons. V was pared by 2 bases and J by 9 bases, with 11 bases between. The CDR3 is made up of 13 amino acids. Germline CDR1 is MNHEY and CDR2 is SVGAGI. This clonotype was counted a few times. The antigen is undetermined. This same sample was also part of a study on yellow fever vaccine responses in identical twins.

The rearrangement joins TRBV6-5 to TRBJ2-1, with D possibly being TRBD1 or TRBD2 (6 bases each). Sequencing was done on a sample of PBMCs. This sequence was found in a woman under 30 in good health. CDR3 region: CASSYGGLGEQFF. CDR3 sequence (DNA): TGTGCCAGCAGTTACGGGGGGCTAGGTGAGCAGTTCTTC.